This TCR beta chain was sequenced for a study of blood T cell repertoires in COVID-19. Study background: Samples came from the United States, Italy and Spain, spanning acute and convalescent COVID-19. Sources were T cells, B-cell-depleted T cells, or PBMCs; the material itself was cDNA or gDNA.

Trimming took 0 bases from V and 10 from J; bases not matched to a gene: 4. The CDR3 covers 13 residues. Germline V gene data show CDR1 as SGHRS and CDR2 as YFSETQ. Authors' methods: Researchers report that nucleated cell counts were estimated from reference gene primer amplification. TCRdb's copy holds only in-frame clones and misses some; the assay was immunoSEQ multiplex PCR. That table gives V, J and clone size, and the DNA gave D and trimming. The sample has about 170,000 clones, roughly four fifths seen once. V is TRBV5-1 and J is TRBJ1-2; 9 bases align to TRBD1. The sample was peripheral blood. The origin of this receptor is a man between 65 and 85 years old with active or convalescent COVID-19. The CDR3 loop is CASSLDRGPDYTF. CDR3 DNA: TGCGCCAGCAGCTTGGACAGGGGGCCCGACTACACCTTC.